The 23 T cell receptor beta chains below come from one sample, sequenced in a study of blood T cell repertoires in COVID-19. Sequencing was performed with immunoSEQ multiplex PCR; in TCRdb, only in-frame clones are kept and a portion is missing. The table lists roughly 360,000 clones, around 87% of them singletons. Sequenced input: PBMCs or T cells enriched from blood (not recorded which). These TCRs come from a man aged 30-40 years who had recovered from COVID-19.

The CDR3, as DNA: TGTGCCAGCAGCGTGGGGACTAGTGTACTGTTCTTC. Translating gives CASSVGTSVLFF. The gene calls are TRBV9 and TRBJ2-1, with TRBD2 identical over 8 bases. CDR1 and CDR2 (germline): SGDLS, YYNGEE. The CDR3 has 12 amino acids. V gave up 2 bases and J gave up 15 bases; unmatched junction bases: 7.

The rearrangement uses TRBV29-1 and TRBJ1-3; D might be TRBD1 (6 bases). Germline V gene data show CDR1 as SQVTM and CDR2 as ANQGSEA. V was cut by 0 bases and J by 0 bases, with 9 bases left in between. The length of the CDR3 is 15 residues. Here the CDR3 reads CSVEDRGPSGNTIYF. The CDR3 DNA reads as TGCAGCGTTGAAGACAGGGGACCCTCTGGAAACACCATATATTTT.

The chain carries TRBV7-9 and TRBJ1-6, with TRBD1 identical over 8 bases. This CDR3 is built from 17 residues. Germline V lookup: CDR1 SEHNR, CDR2 FQNEAQ (reference sequence). V lost 5 bases, J lost 7 bases, and 13 bases stayed unmatched. The CDR3 DNA is TGTGCCAGCAGCAGGGAAGACAGGGGCCCCCGGAATTCACCCCTCCACTTT. Translated: CASSREDRGPRNSPLHF.

The gene calls are TRBV3-1 (or the pseudogene TRBV3-2) and TRBJ1-2; D uncertain. Germline CDR1 reads LGHDT; CDR2 reads YNNKEL (reference sequence). This CDR3 is built from 13 residues. Trimming stripped 4 bases from V and 8 bases from J, with 14 bases between. The CDR3 coding sequence is TGTGCCAGCAGCCGAGGTGGGGAGAGCGGCTACACCTTC. Protein sequence: CASSRGGESGYTF.

This clone was recorded once. This chain uses TRBV2 with TRBJ2-7; D remains ambiguous. Trimming took 2 bases from V and 3 from J, leaving 17 bases between them. Germline CDR1 and CDR2: SNHLY and FYNNEI. The CDR3 is 16 residues long. CDR3 loop: CASSESFPSPGYEQYF. CDR3 bases: TGTGCCAGCAGTGAATCTTTCCCCTCCCCCGGCTACGAGCAGTACTTC.

This rearrangement joins TRBV6-1 to TRBJ1-6, with D maybe TRBD1 (5 bases). Germline CDR1 reads MNHNS; CDR2 reads SASEGT. This CDR3 region has 14 residues. V shed 3 bases and J shed 13 bases, with 16 bases lying between them. In nucleotides, the CDR3 is TGTGCCAGCAGTGACAGGGAATCCTTTCACCCCCTCCACTTT. As protein: CASSDRESFHPLHF.

The chain combines TRBV4-3 with TRBJ1-5; D is perhaps TRBD1 (6 bases). The CDR3 length is 15 residues. Germline V gives CDR1 LGHNA, CDR2 YSLEER. Trimming removed 0 bases from V and 7 bases from J, with 13 bases in between. The DNA of the CDR3 is TGCGCCAGCAGCCAAGATGCACAGGGAAGGCAGCCCCAGCATTTT. Residues: CASSQDAQGRQPQHF.

CDR3 nucleotides: TGTGCCAGCAGTTTATGGTCGAGTGAGCAGTTCTTC. Its protein is CASSLWSSEQFF. The rearrangement joins TRBV12-3 or TRBV12-4 to TRBJ2-1, with no clear D. The germline V and J ends were trimmed by 2 bases and 9 bases, with 8 bases remaining between them. The CDR3 contains 12 residues.

V usage is TRBV27 and J usage is TRBJ2-7; 8 bases are a match to TRBD1. Trimming at V came to 6 bases and at J to 1 base, leaving 5 bases not matched to a gene. Germline V gene sequence: CDR1 MNHEY, CDR2 SMNVEV (reference sequence). This CDR3 comprises 14 residues. The CDR3 DNA reads as TGTGCCAGCAGGAGGGGACAGGTTTCCTACGAGCAGTACTTC. This sequence encodes CASRRGQVSYEQYF.

The CDR3 spells CASSKGQRTEAFF. The CDR3 nucleotides are TGTGCCAGCAGCAAGGGACAGAGGACTGAAGCTTTCTTT. The chain is built from TRBV7-8 and TRBJ1-1; 7 nucleotides agree with TRBD1. Unmatched junction bases numbered 5, after V lost 5 bases and J lost 5 bases. CDR1 and CDR2 from the germline V gene are SGHVS and FQNEAQ. This CDR3 has 13 amino acids.

As concerns this clone: Additional DNA sequences in this sample encode the identical CDR3. The chain has TRBV10-3 and TRBJ1-6; 8 bases line up with TRBD1. CDR1 and CDR2 (germline): ENHRY, SYGVKD. This CDR3 has 13 amino acids. The junction had 0 bases not matched to a gene; V was cut back by 4 bases and J by 7 bases. For the CDR3, the DNA is TGTGCCATCAGTGGACAGGGGAATTCACCCCTCCACTTT. Translated, it gives CAISGQGNSPLHF.

CDR3 protein: CASSHRTSGGAERVNEQFF. The CDR3 nucleotides read TGTGCCAGCAGCCACCGGACTAGCGGGGGGGCCGAGCGTGTCAATGAGCAGTTCTTC. V gene TRBV7-6 combines with J gene TRBJ2-1, with 15 bases identical to TRBD2. This CDR3 has 19 amino acids. CDR1 and CDR2 from the germline V gene are SGHVS and FNYEAQ. V lost 5 bases, J lost 6 bases, and 14 bases stayed unmatched. Supplemented by reference TRBV7-6 and TRBJ2-1, the full variable domain reads GAGVSQSPRYKVTKRGQDVALRCDPISGHVSLYWYRQALGQGPEFLTYFNYEAQQDKSGLPNDRFSAERPEGSISTLTIQRTEQRDSAMYRCASSHRTSGGAERVNEQFFGPGTRLTVL.

The chain links TRBV5-1 to TRBJ1-4; the match to TRBD1 covers 7 bases. Germline V CDR1 and CDR2: SGHRS, YFSETQ. V lost 4 bases and J lost 8; bases outside the gene matches: 11. CDR3 length: 15 residues. The CDR3 region is CASSRGQPITEKLFF. CDR3 DNA sequence: TGCGCCAGCAGCCGGGGACAGCCGATCACGGAAAAACTGTTTTTT.

The V and J genes are TRBV27 and TRBJ1-6; D is uncertain. The CDR3 length is 16 residues. Trimming shortened V by 3 bases and J by 0 bases, and 9 bases separated the two germline ends. The germline V gene encodes CDR1 MNHEY and CDR2 SMNVEV (reference sequence). The CDR3 sequence: CASSLSWSSYNSPLHF. In DNA, the CDR3 is TGTGCCAGCAGTTTGAGTTGGAGCTCCTATAATTCACCCCTCCACTTT.

This sequence joins TRBV6-5 and TRBJ2-5, with D perhaps matching TRBD2 (5 bases). The CDR3 runs to 12 residues. The germline V gene encodes CDR1 MNHEY and CDR2 SVGAGI. V lost 7 bases and J 4 bases, leaving 10 bases between the germline ends. As DNA, the CDR3 is TGTGCCAGCACCACAACTAGAGAGACCCAGTACTTC. Encoded protein: CASTTTRETQYF.

The chain joins TRBV5-1 to TRBJ1-2; 7 nucleotides agree with TRBD1. This CDR3 is 13 amino acids long. Germline lookup yields CDR1 SGHRS and CDR2 YFSETQ. The ends lost 5 bases at V and 4 bases at J; junction bases unmatched: 5. The CDR3 coding sequence is TGCGCCAGCAGTTTTCAGGGGGGCTATGGCTACACCTTC. It specifies CASSFQGGYGYTF. Supplemented by reference TRBV5-1 and TRBJ1-2, the full variable domain reads KAGVTQTPRYLIKTRGQQVTLSCSPISGHRSVSWYQQTPGQGLQFLFEYFSETQRNKGNFPGRFSGRQFSNSRSEMNVSTLELGDSALYLCASSFQGGYGYTFGSGTRLTVV.

This clone was recorded once. The V gene is TRBV7-9, the J gene TRBJ1-5; D is uncertain. CDR1 and CDR2 (germline): SEHNR, FQNEAQ (reference sequence). V lost 5 bases and J lost 2, with 10 bases in between. The length of the CDR3 is 14 residues. CDR3 in DNA: TGTGCCAGCAGCCGTGCGATTGGCAATCAGCCCCAGCATTTT. Its translation is CASSRAIGNQPQHF.

Remarks on this clone: Other DNA variants within this sample encode the same CDR3. The chain links TRBV3-1 (or the pseudogene TRBV3-2) to TRBJ1-1; D possibly corresponds to TRBD1 (5 bases). Trimming pared 1 base from V and 1 base from J, leaving 7 bases between. In germline, CDR1 is LGHDT, CDR2 YNNKEL (reference sequence). This CDR3 is 14 amino acids long. The CDR3 nucleotides read TGTGCCAGCAGCCAAGGACAGCCGAACACTGAAGCTTTCTTT. Translating gives CASSQGQPNTEAFF.

The chain recombines TRBV3-1 (or the pseudogene TRBV3-2) with TRBJ1-6; 7 bases agree with TRBD1. V shed 4 bases and J 7 bases; nucleotides not matched to a gene: 4. The CDR3 has 14 amino acids. Germline V gene sequence: CDR1 LGHDT, CDR2 YNNKEL (reference sequence). CDR3 DNA sequence: TGTGCCAGCAGCCTAGGACAGGCAAATTCACCCCTCCACTTT. The encoded protein is CASSLGQANSPLHF.

The rearrangement joins TRBV9 to TRBJ2-1, with D tentatively TRBD2 (6 bases). Germline CDR1 and CDR2: SGDLS and YYNGEE. The CDR3 length is 16 residues. V lost 0 bases and J 2 bases, leaving 12 bases between the germline ends. The CDR3 loop is CASSVEWTGAYNEQFF. The DNA of the CDR3 is TGTGCCAGCAGCGTAGAGTGGACGGGGGCCTACAATGAGCAGTTCTTC.

In DNA form, the CDR3 reads TGTGCCAGCAGTCCTAACGGCGGGGGTGGCTACACCTTC. Translating it yields CASSPNGGGGYTF. The chain combines TRBV6-5 with TRBJ1-2, with D possibly being TRBD1 (5 bases). Trimming took 5 bases from V and 7 from J, leaving 14 bases between them. CDR1 MNHEY and CDR2 SVGAGI come from the germline V gene. The CDR3 runs 13 residues.

The rearrangement joins TRBV19 to TRBJ1-4; 9 bases align to TRBD1. In germline, CDR1 is LNHDA, CDR2 SQIVND (reference sequence). Trimming removed 6 bases from V and 8 bases from J; junction bases left unmatched: 13. The CDR3 extends over 16 amino acids. The CDR3 reads CASRITGGASREKLFF. The CDR3 DNA reads as TGTGCCAGTAGAATCACAGGGGGCGCGAGTAGGGAAAAACTGTTTTTT.

V gene TRBV4-1 combines with J gene TRBJ1-2; perhaps TRBD1 as D (5 bases). The germline V and J ends were trimmed by 4 bases and 4 bases, with 19 bases remaining between them. This CDR3 is built from 16 residues. CDR1 and CDR2 from the germline V gene are MGHRA and YSYEKL. CDR3 sequence: CASSPEGLMTFYGYTF. The CDR3 nucleotides read TGCGCCAGCAGCCCAGAGGGACTGATGACCTTCTATGGCTACACCTTC.